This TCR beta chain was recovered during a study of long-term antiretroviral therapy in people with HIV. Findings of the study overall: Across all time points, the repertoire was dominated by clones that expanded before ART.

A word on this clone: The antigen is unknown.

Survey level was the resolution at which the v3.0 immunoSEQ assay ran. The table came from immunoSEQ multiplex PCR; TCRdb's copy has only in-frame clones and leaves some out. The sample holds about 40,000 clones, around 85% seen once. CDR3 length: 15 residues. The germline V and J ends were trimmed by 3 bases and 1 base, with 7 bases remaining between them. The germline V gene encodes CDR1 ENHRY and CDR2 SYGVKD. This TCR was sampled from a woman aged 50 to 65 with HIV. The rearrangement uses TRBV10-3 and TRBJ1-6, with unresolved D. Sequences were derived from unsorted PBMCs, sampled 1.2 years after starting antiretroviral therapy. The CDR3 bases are TGTGCCATCAGTGATCTGGGTTCCTATAATTCACCCCTCCACTTT. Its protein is CAISDLGSYNSPLHF.